This T cell receptor beta chain emerged from a study of shared clonotypes between healthy human individuals. Naive CD8 cells lacked CD45RO, underwent positive selection for CCR7 and left out terminally differentiated effector memory CD45RA+ cells. TCRdb keeps only in-frame clones here, not all; method: immunoSEQ multiplex PCR. The sample includes some 2,100,000 clones, about 92% of them seen just once. V was trimmed by 4 bases and J by 2 bases, leaving 12 bases between them. The CDR3 sequence is 14 residues long. Per germline, CDR1 MNHNS and CDR2 SASEGT. The sequence derives from a man aged 18-30 years in good health. Some clones in this sample may be carry-over from other donors' samples. Sequences were obtained from naive CD8+ T cells from PBMCs. This chain joins TRBV6-1 and TRBJ2-7; D is possibly TRBD2 (5 bases). CDR3 bases: TGTGCCAGCAGTGGGCGGGCTCGCCCCTACGAGCAGTACTTC. This sequence encodes CASSGRARPYEQYF.